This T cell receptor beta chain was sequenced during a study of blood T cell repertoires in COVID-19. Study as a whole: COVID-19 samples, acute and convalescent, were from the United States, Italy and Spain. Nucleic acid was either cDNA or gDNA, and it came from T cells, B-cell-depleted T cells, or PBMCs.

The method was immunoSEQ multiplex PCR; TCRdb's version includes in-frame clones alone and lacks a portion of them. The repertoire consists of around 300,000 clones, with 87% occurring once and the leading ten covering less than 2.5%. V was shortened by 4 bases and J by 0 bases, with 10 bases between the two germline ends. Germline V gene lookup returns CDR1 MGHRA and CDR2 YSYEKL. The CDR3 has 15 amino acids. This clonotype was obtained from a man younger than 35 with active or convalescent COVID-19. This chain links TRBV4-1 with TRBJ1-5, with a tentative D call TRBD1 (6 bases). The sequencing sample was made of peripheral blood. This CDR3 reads CASSRDINSNQPQHF. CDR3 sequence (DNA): TGCGCCAGCAGCCGGGACATCAATAGCAATCAGCCCCAGCATTTT.